This T cell receptor (beta chain) was retrieved from a study of blood T cell repertoires in COVID-19. Whole-study context: From the United States, Italy and Spain came samples of acute and convalescent COVID-19.

The germline CDR1 and CDR2 sequences are LGHNA and YNFKEQ. CDR3 length equals 16 residues. With V trimmed by 0 bases and J by 4 bases, 6 bases remained unmatched. The repertoire was sequenced with immunoSEQ multiplex PCR; TCRdb's copy has only in-frame clones and lacks some. The sample holds approximately 280,000 clones, over 75% seen once. This clone was picked up one time. This receptor was identified in a woman in her fifties or sixties with acute or convalescent COVID-19. The chain uses TRBV4-2 and TRBJ1-2, with 9 bases identical to TRBD1. The sample consisted of peripheral blood. CDR3: CASSQDRSQGAYGYTF. As DNA, the CDR3 is TGTGCCAGCAGCCAAGATCGGTCACAGGGGGCCTATGGCTACACCTTC.